These 3 T cell receptor beta chains share one sample of origin, sequenced in a study of Ad26.COV2.S vaccination and SARS-CoV-2 variants. This table comes from immunoSEQ multiplex PCR, and its TCRdb copy is limited to in-frame clones, with some not included. The sample has roughly 250,000 clones, approximately 90% seen once. Treatment reported: around 19 received Ad26.COV2.S at low or high dose, single or two shots; about five received placebo; per-sample allocation not given. Repertoires come from day 63 after the first vaccine or placebo injection. The source was peripheral blood, collected in a trial of Ad26.COV2.S vaccine versus placebo. The receptors stem from a person aged 18-60 years who received the Ad26.COV2.S COVID-19 vaccine or a placebo.

The J gene is TRBJ1-2, the V gene TRBV2; unclear D gene. Germline CDR1 SNHLY, CDR2 FYNNEI. The CDR3 covers 11 residues. Trimming removed 6 bases at V and 6 bases at J, with 8 bases between. DNA for the CDR3: TGTGCCAGCAGCCCCATGGATGGCTACACCTTC. Residues: CASSPMDGYTF.

The chain couples TRBV5-1 to TRBJ2-1; 9 bases are a match to TRBD2. With 5 bases clipped from V and 4 bases from J, the junction kept 7 bases outside the gene matches. CDR1 is SGHRS, CDR2 YFSETQ, per germline. The CDR3 contains 15 residues. CDR3 nucleotides: TGCGCCAGCAGTATAGCGGGAGCAAGTTACAATGAGCAGTTCTTC. Its translation: CASSIAGASYNEQFF.

The chain is built from TRBV5-5 and TRBJ2-7; D remains unclear. This CDR3 has 15 residues. V dropped 0 bases and J dropped 4 bases, with 14 bases sitting between them. Germline lookup yields CDR1 SGHKS and CDR2 YYEKEE (reference sequence). CDR3 sequence reads: CASSLAPRTAYEQYF. The CDR3 nucleotides read TGTGCCAGCAGCTTGGCCCCCAGGACGGCTTACGAGCAGTACTTC.